One and the same sample provided the 25 T cell receptor beta chains below, sequenced in a study of CD8+CD57+ T cells in acquired aplastic anemia. It was genomic DNA that served as the template for profiling TCR beta VDJ and CDR3. Via MiXCR, TCRdb re-called the reads, giving one row per CDR3 protein. The sample consists of around 430,000 distinct CDR3 sequences, roughly a third of them appearing once. Those patients picked for sequencing had displayed CD8+CD57+ cell expansion on flow cytometry. The sample consisted of sorted CD4+, CD8+, or CD8+CD57+ T cells (not recorded which) from PBMCs. The receptors shown here come from a human donor with aplastic anemia.

Remarks on this clonotype: This sequence may be a read error, since a much larger clone differs from it by one base. The gene calls are TRBV7-9 and TRBJ1-1; D ambiguous. Germline assignment: CDR1 SEHNR and CDR2 FQNEAQ (reference sequence). Trimming took 8 bases from V and 3 from J, leaving 13 bases between them. CDR3 length: 13 residues. The CDR3 region is CASGYEGYTEAFF. The CDR3 DNA sequence: TGTGCCAGCGGCTACGAGGGCTACACTGAAGCTTTCTTT.

The V gene is TRBV7-3, the J gene TRBJ2-7, with 13 bases aligning to TRBD2. V was clipped by 4 bases and J by 0 bases; unmatched bases: 9. The CDR3 has 18 residues. CDR1 and CDR2 (germline): SGHTA, FQGTGA. CDR3 loop: CASSSTGTSGASSYEQYF. The CDR3 nucleotides are TGTGCCAGCAGCTCAACCGGGACTAGCGGGGCGAGCTCCTACGAGCAGTACTTC.

This chain uses TRBV9 with TRBJ2-2, with 9 bases identical to TRBD2. J lost 9 bases, V lost 0 bases, and 9 bases had no gene match. Germline loops: CDR1 SGDLS, CDR2 YYNGEE. The CDR3 spans 16 residues. The CDR3 sequence is CASSVASLAGPRELFF. In nucleotides, the CDR3 is TGTGCCAGCAGCGTAGCTTCCCTAGCGGGGCCCCGGGAGCTGTTTTTT.

This clonotype was counted ten times or more. The gene calls are TRBV7-9 and TRBJ1-2, with 7 bases lining up with TRBD1. With V trimmed by 5 bases and J by 2 bases, 8 bases remained unmatched. In germline, CDR1 is SEHNR, CDR2 FQNEAQ (reference sequence). The CDR3 is made up of 15 amino acids. The CDR3, as DNA: TGTGCCAGCAGCCTACAGGGGCAGAGGAACTATGGCTACACCTTC. It yields the protein CASSLQGQRNYGYTF.

The chain links TRBV3-1 to TRBJ1-6; a weak D match, TRBD1 (6 bases). V was shortened by 11 bases and J by 8 bases, with 25 bases between the two germline ends. Germline CDR1 and CDR2: LGHDT and YNNKEL (reference sequence). This CDR3 is built from 16 residues. CDR3 in amino acids: CARTRGGGQGYSPLHF. The CDR3 nucleotides are TGTGCCCGCACCAGAGGGGGAGGGCAGGGGTATTCACCCCTCCACTTT.

This clonotype came up many times. The gene calls are TRBV20-1 and TRBJ2-5; TRBD1 matches at 7 bases. Per the germline V gene, CDR1 is DFQATT and CDR2 is SNEGSKA (reference sequence). With 3 bases clipped from V and 5 bases from J, the junction kept 12 bases outside the gene matches. This CDR3 comprises 15 residues. As DNA, the CDR3 is TGCAGTGCTAGCGCTGACAGGGTATTTAAGGAGACCCAGTACTTC. It yields the protein CSASADRVFKETQYF.

This clonotype was recorded many times. The chain couples TRBV25-1 to TRBJ2-1; unclear D gene. Per germline, CDR1 MGHDK and CDR2 SYGVNS. The CDR3 extends over 12 amino acids. Trimming took off 0 bases at V and 12 bases at J, with 9 bases between the two ends. This CDR3 is CASSEYISGQFF. CDR3 in DNA: TGTGCCAGCAGTGAATATATCTCGGGGCAGTTCTTC.

The chain couples TRBV12-3 or TRBV12-4 to TRBJ2-7, with TRBD2 matching 10 bases. This CDR3 region has 16 residues. J was trimmed by 1 base and V by 3 bases; bases with no gene match: 6. CDR3: CASSLTLAGESYEQYF. In DNA, the CDR3 is TGTGCCAGCAGTTTGACCCTAGCGGGAGAATCCTACGAGCAGTACTTC.

The CDR3 sequence is CASSIDGTGNNSPLHF. In DNA, the CDR3 is TGTGCCAGTAGTATAGATGGGACAGGGAATAATTCACCCCTCCACTTT. The genes are TRBV19 and TRBJ1-6, with 9 bases lining up with TRBD1. CDR1 is LNHDA and CDR2 is SQIVND in the germline V gene (reference sequence). After removal of 0 bases from V and 5 bases from J, the junction contained 2 bases not matched to a gene. The CDR3 is 16 amino acids.

This clonotype has just one count. One base away lies a much larger clone, so this may be a sequencing read error. V and J are TRBV7-3 and TRBJ2-5; D may be TRBD2 (6 bases). Looked up from germline, CDR1 is SGHTA and CDR2 is FQGTGA. Trimming took off 4 bases at V and 5 bases at J, with 8 bases between the two ends. The CDR3 runs to 12 residues. The CDR3 here is CASSWGGETQYF. For the CDR3, the DNA is TGTGCCAGCAGCTGGGGAGGCGAGACCCAGTACTTC. The whole variable domain, filled in from reference TRBV7-3 and TRBJ2-5, reads GAGVSQTPSNKVTEKGKYVELRCDPISGHTALYWYRQSLGQGPEFLIYFQGTGAADDSGLPNDRFFAVRPEGSVSTLKIQRTERGDSAVYLCASSWGGETQYFGPGTRLLVL.

Only a few counts were recorded for this clonotype. Given a much more abundant clone one base away, this may be a read error. This chain uses TRBV7-9 with TRBJ2-7, with no clear D. Per the germline V gene, CDR1 is SEHNR and CDR2 is FQNEAQ (reference sequence). V lost 2 bases and J lost 2, with 7 bases in between. This CDR3 has 13 residues. CDR3 nucleotides: TGTGCCAGCAGCTTATACGACGCCTACGAGCAGTACTTC. Amino acids: CASSLYDAYEQYF.

At least ten counts were recorded for this clonotype. The chain uses TRBV13 and TRBJ2-7; D is uncertain. CDR3 size: 12 residues. Germline CDR1 PRHDT, CDR2 FYEKMQ (reference sequence). Trimming removed 5 bases at V and 6 bases at J, with 11 bases between. In nucleotides, the CDR3 is TGTGCCAGCAGCGGAAGGCTTGGCGAGCAGTACTTC. Amino acid sequence: CASSGRLGEQYF.

This rearrangement joins TRBV30 to TRBJ1-3, with no clear D. Germline V gene data show CDR1 as GTSNPN and CDR2 as SVGIG (reference sequence). This CDR3 region has 14 residues. The ends were cut back, 4 bases at V and 7 bases at J, with 17 bases in the middle. The CDR3 DNA sequence: TGTGCCTGGACCGACGACCGTGGATGGAACACCATATATTTT. It yields the protein CAWTDDRGWNTIYF.

The chain carries TRBV30 and TRBJ1-2; no clear D. V lost 4 bases and J 3 bases, leaving 12 bases between the germline ends. The CDR3 has 13 residues. Germline CDR1 reads GTSNPN; CDR2 reads SVGIG (reference sequence). CDR3 sequence reads: CAWTQAFDYGYTF. CDR3 DNA sequence: TGTGCCTGGACTCAAGCATTCGACTATGGCTACACCTTC.

This clonotype appeared many times. The V gene is TRBV24-1, the J gene TRBJ2-3, with D perhaps TRBD1 (5 bases). Germline V gene sequence: CDR1 KGHDR, CDR2 SFDVKD. The CDR3 has 12 residues. V lost 7 bases and J lost 6, with 10 bases in between. CDR3 region: CATRGSGDTQYF. In DNA, the CDR3 is TGTGCCACCAGGGGATCAGGGGATACGCAGTATTTT.

V and J are TRBV2 and TRBJ1-2, with TRBD1 identical over 8 bases. V dropped 3 bases and J dropped 13; count of bases not matched to a gene: 7. The germline CDR1 and CDR2 sequences are SNHLY and FYNNEI. The CDR3 extends over 12 amino acids. Here the CDR3 DNA reads TGTGCCAGCAGTGATTTGGACAGGGCCGGCACCTTC. It specifies CASSDLDRAGTF.

This clonotype was detected a few times. The chain carries TRBV4-3 and TRBJ2-3; no clear D gene. The V end was cut by 1 base, the J end by 0 bases, with 5 bases between. The CDR3 is 14 residues long. Germline CDR1 reads LGHNA; CDR2 reads YSLEER. The CDR3 sequence is CASSQARSTDTQYF. For the CDR3, the DNA is TGCGCCAGCAGCCAAGCCCGTAGCACAGATACGCAGTATTTT.

About this clonotype itself: A single base separates this from a much larger clone, so it may be a read error. The chain links TRBV19 to TRBJ1-3; D is unresolved. The germline gives CDR1 LNHDA, CDR2 SQIVND (reference sequence). Trimming pared 8 bases from V and 4 bases from J, leaving 9 bases between. This CDR3 contains 12 residues. The CDR3 protein is CASPIWGNTIYF. The CDR3 nucleotides read TGTGCCAGTCCCATTTGGGGAAACACCATATATTTT. Supplemented by reference TRBV19 and TRBJ1-3, the full variable domain reads DGGITQSPKYLFRKEGQNVTLSCEQNLNHDAMYWYRQDPGQGLRLIYYSQIVNDFQKGDIAEGYSVSREKKESFPLTVTSAQKNPTAFYLCASPIWGNTIYFGEGSWLTVV.

This clonotype was seen more than once but under ten times. CDR3 sequence reads: CASSLRSENYGYTF. The CDR3 DNA reads as TGTGCCAGCAGCTTGAGATCGGAGAACTATGGCTACACCTTC. This chain uses TRBV5-5 with TRBJ1-2; D remains unclear. CDR1 SGHKS and CDR2 YYEKEE come from the germline V gene (reference sequence). The V gene lost 1 base and the J gene lost 2 bases, with 9 bases spanning the gap. The CDR3 runs to 14 residues.

This clonotype occurred many times. CDR3 residues: CAISESQGATNEKLFF. The DNA of the CDR3 is TGTGCCATCAGTGAGTCACAGGGGGCAACTAATGAAAAACTGTTTTTT. The chain employs TRBV10-3 and TRBJ1-4; TRBD1 matches at 8 bases. From germline, CDR1 is ENHRY and CDR2 SYGVKD. This CDR3 is 16 amino acids long. The trim removed 0 bases at V and 0 bases at J, leaving 0 bases unmatched.

The V and J genes are TRBV28 and TRBJ2-7; no definite D call. The CDR3 is 14 amino acids. Between the trimmed V and J ends, which lost 5 bases and 1 base, there was a span of 12 bases. CDR1 and CDR2 from the germline V gene are MDHEN and SYDVKM. CDR3 DNA sequence: TGTGCCAGCAGTCTCCCGGGCGGTTCCTACGAGCAGTACTTC. Encoded protein: CASSLPGGSYEQYF.

As for this clonotype: A much larger clone sits a single nucleotide away, making a read error possible. The chain couples TRBV7-8 to TRBJ2-7; D remains ambiguous. Germline CDR1 and CDR2: SGHVS and FQNEAQ. The CDR3 extends over 12 amino acids. V dropped 3 bases and J dropped 4 bases, with 7 bases sitting between them. CDR3 sequence reads: CASSFMQYEQYF. The CDR3 coding sequence is TGTGCCAGCAGCTTTATGCAGTACGAGCAGTACTTC.

This clonotype appeared many times. The J gene is TRBJ2-5, the V gene TRBV7-8; TRBD1 matches 8 bases. Trimming cost V 5 bases and J 2 bases; bases outside gene matches: 4. The CDR3 extends over 14 amino acids. Per germline, CDR1 SGHVS and CDR2 FQNEAQ. The CDR3 region is CASSRTGRQETQYF. CDR3 sequence (DNA): TGTGCCAGCAGCCGGACAGGGAGACAAGAGACCCAGTACTTC.

This clonotype came up a few times. This chain joins TRBV6-5 and TRBJ2-5; 9 nucleotides line up with TRBD2. With 2 bases clipped from V and 2 bases from J, the junction kept 6 bases outside the gene matches. Germline lookup yields CDR1 MNHEY and CDR2 SVGAGI. The CDR3 runs 16 residues. The CDR3 loop is CASSYRASGVQETQYF. CDR3 nucleotide sequence: TGTGCCAGCAGTTACCGGGCTAGCGGGGTTCAAGAGACCCAGTACTTC.

Many counts were recorded for this clonotype. The rearrangement uses TRBV11-2 and TRBJ1-6; 7 positions agree with TRBD1. Looked up from germline, CDR1 is SGHAT and CDR2 is FQNNGV. V lost 5 bases and J lost 5; bases outside the gene matches: 6. This CDR3 region has 15 residues. This CDR3 is CASSTHRGHNSPLHF. CDR3 coding DNA: TGTGCCAGCAGCACCCACAGGGGACATAATTCACCCCTCCACTTT.